This T cell receptor (beta chain) was recorded in a study of persistence of HIV-infected CD4 T cells (TCRdb year 2020). Study-level background: CMV- and HIV-1 Gag-responding CD4+ T cells were isolated from ART-treated individuals so that antigen-driven clonal expansion of HIV-1-infected cells could be examined. Participants had been on suppressive ART for a median of 8 years. Peripheral blood samples of up to roughly 180 mL were collected at multiple time points, except for a couple of participants, who underwent leukapheresis at a single time point. TCRbeta sequencing assessed the clonality of all cells in each sorted population, while proviral sequencing assessed the clonality of infected cells. The TCR cluster analysis across participants included roughly eight participants for CMV and 6 or 7 participants for Gag.

The immunoSEQ hsTCRB assay version 4 in survey mode was used to sequence TCRbeta repertoires from genomic DNA. For TCRbeta sequencing, genomic DNA was diluted to about 10 ng/uL, with up to about 1 ug used per sample. On the authors' methods: TCRbeta data were analyzed in ImmunoSeq Analyzer 3.0, with diversity computed on productive nucleotide rearrangements. Using the Immunarch R package, lower-bound TCR diversity was estimated with the improved Chao index and clonality was estimated with the Gini coefficient. Nucleotide rearrangements that differed but encoded the same CDR3beta amino acid sequence were counted as separate clonotypes. TCRbeta sequences significantly enriched in antigen-responding cells relative to anti-CD3/anti-CD28-activated cells were identified by differential abundance analysis. TCRs were clustered by predicted peptide-MHC specificity with GLIPH2, both within individual participants and across merged participant data sets. Imported from immuneACCESS, the table was reduced by TCRdb to in-frame sequences with V and J called. These copies leave out some clones; in studies compared against another copy, an unresolved V gene accounts for under half, and the cause of the remainder is not known. V, J and clone size derive from that table, while D and trimming were established from the DNA sequence. This sample has tens of thousands of clones in its table, and about 80% of those were observed once. The ten largest account for approximately 15% of the sample.

V is shortened by 3 bases, J by 0 bases, and the region joining them spans 15 bases. The CDR3 runs 17 amino acids, cysteine and phenylalanine included. Only the CDR3 part of the read is kept: 51 bases, read in frame from the first base. CDR1 and CDR2 (LGHNA, YNFKEQ) derive from the germline V gene. General findings and caveats noted by the study authors: TCRbeta richness in CMV- and Gag-responding cells was significantly lower than in anti-CD3/anti-CD28-responding cells; CMV-responding cells had higher oligoclonality than CD3/CD28-stimulated and Gag-responding cells. Bulk TCR analyses could not be restricted to the rare CMV-responding cells that actually carried HIV-1 proviruses. Antigen-responding cells were enriched for degenerate expanded CDR3beta sequences, which suggests convergent selection of CD4+ responses to CMV and Gag. Few individuals were included in the study, and only a limited range of antigens was tested. Within the same sorted populations, how oligoclonal the TCRs were correlated with how oligoclonal the proviruses were.

Of note for this clone: No cognate antigen has been identified for it. Base qualities are not provided; no much larger clone lies one nucleotide away.

The sample's treatment or condition label, decoded: suppressive antiretroviral therapy. A pool of overlapping 15-mer peptides from HIV-1 Gag, at about 0.93 ug per peptide per mL, was used to stimulate the cells. Memory CD4+ T cells that did not respond, being CD40L-negative, CD69-negative and CD45RO-high, were sorted as memory populations depleted of antigen-responding cells. Participants were HIV-1-infected adults who started suppressive ART during chronic infection. Participants had undetectable plasma HIV-1 RNA below 50 copies/mL for at least 4 years. To be included, a participant needed positive CMV serology and a CD4+ T cell count above 400 cells/uL. Before stimulation, PBMCs were isolated using density centrifugation and then depleted of CD8+ T cells. CD8-depleted PBMCs were stimulated for more than 15 hours with anti-CD28/CD49d costimulation, CD40-blocking antibody and enfuvirtide to prevent new infections. Sorting was done on either a Beckman Coulter MoFlo Legacy or an XDP sorter, and propidium iodide was used to exclude dead cells. Genomic DNA was extracted using the QIAamp DNA Mini Kit for samples with more than one million cells and using the Quick-DNA Microprep Kit for all other samples.

The starting material was CD4+ T cells sorted from PBMCs after roughly 18-hour stimulation, obtained from a patient who received antiretroviral therapy. The cell subset or site label here, explained by the study, means: CD40L-CD69- CD45RO-high memory CD4 T cells not responding to Gag peptides. The receptor's source is an adult man with HIV who was CMV-seropositive. Recombination connected TRBV4-2 to TRBJ1-3; no D gene call is confident. The CDR3 region has the sequence CASSQSHGQTSGNTIYF. The DNA sequence is TGTGCCAGCAGCCAGTCCCATGGGCAGACCTCTGGAAACACCATATATTTT.